A single sample gave rise to the 19 T cell receptor beta chains below, sequenced in a study of CD8+ T cells in alopecia areata. Described treatment: oral pan-JAK inhibitor, 5-10 mg twice daily. RNA extraction was followed by reverse transcription into cDNA, which acted as the sequencing template. Profiled with immunoSEQ multiplex PCR; TCRdb holds only in-frame clones, not every one. The sample includes 150,000 to 250,000 clones, roughly 64% seen only once; the top ten take about 5.1%. Sequencing was performed on CD4+ T cells sorted from blood, taken at week 24, from a patient treated with tofacitinib. The receptor source for this set is a human donor with alopecia areata.

This sequence joins TRBV7-3 and TRBJ2-1; D not resolved. Germline V gene data show CDR1 as SGHTA and CDR2 as FQGTGA. The CDR3 is 14 residues long. Trimming took 0 bases from V and 3 from J, leaving 6 bases between them. CDR3: CASSLTRDYNEQFF. CDR3 bases: TGTGCCAGCAGCTTAACTAGGGACTACAATGAGCAGTTCTTC. The full variable domain, completed using reference TRBV7-3 and TRBJ2-1, is GAGVSQTPSNKVTEKGKYVELRCDPISGHTALYWYRQSLGQGPEFLIYFQGTGAADDSGLPNDRFFAVRPEGSVSTLKIQRTERGDSAVYLCASSLTRDYNEQFFGPGTRLTVL.

The chain recombines TRBV29-1 with TRBJ2-2, with 8 bases that match TRBD1. With 5 bases clipped from V and 4 bases from J, the junction kept 6 bases outside the gene matches. Germline lookup yields CDR1 SQVTM and CDR2 ANQGSEA. This CDR3 spans 14 amino acids. The CDR3 coding sequence is TGCAGCGTTTGGACAGGGTCGGGCACCGGGGAGCTGTTTTTT. Residues: CSVWTGSGTGELFF.

The chain uses TRBV28 and TRBJ1-4, with 8 bases that match TRBD1. The germline V gene encodes CDR1 MDHEN and CDR2 SYDVKM. The CDR3 covers 13 residues. V gave up 6 bases and J gave up 10 bases; unmatched junction bases: 7. This CDR3 is CASRDRGGRKLFF. The CDR3 DNA follows: TGTGCCAGCAGAGACAGGGGAGGTAGAAAACTGTTTTTT. Based on the CDR3 plus reference TRBV28 and TRBJ1-4, the full variable domain is DVKVTQSSRYLVKRTGEKVFLECVQDMDHENMFWYRQDPGLGLRLIYFSYDVKMKEKGDIPEGYSVSREKKERFSLILESASTNQTSMYLCASRDRGGRKLFFGSGTQLSVL.

The chain carries TRBV7-2 and TRBJ2-7, with D perhaps TRBD2 (5 bases). The germline V and J ends were trimmed by 4 bases and 6 bases, with 16 bases remaining between them. The CDR3 is 14 amino acids. Germline V gives CDR1 SGHTA, CDR2 FQGNSA. CDR3 protein: CASSSASLGIEQYF. The CDR3 DNA reads TGTGCCAGCAGCTCGGCCTCTCTCGGGATCGAGCAGTACTTC.

The J gene is TRBJ1-2, the V gene TRBV28, with D tentatively TRBD1 (6 bases). V was shortened by 2 bases and J by 7 bases, with 14 bases between the two germline ends. This CDR3 has 14 amino acids. CDR1 and CDR2 from the germline V gene are MDHEN and SYDVKM. The CDR3 protein is CASSLGKGVFGYTF. The DNA for the CDR3 is TGTGCCAGCAGTTTAGGAAAGGGGGTCTTTGGCTACACCTTC.

The chain is built from TRBV20-1 and TRBJ1-1; no reliable D call. Germline V gives CDR1 DFQATT, CDR2 SNEGSKA (reference sequence). This CDR3 comprises 11 residues. Trimming removed 0 bases from V and 8 bases from J, with 7 bases in between. CDR3 nucleotide sequence: TGCAGTGCTAGAGATCCGAGGGAAGCTTTCTTT. It yields the protein CSARDPREAFF.

Here the CDR3 DNA reads TGTGCCAGCAGCTCGATGGGCGAGGGGGCCAATCAGCCCCAGCATTTT. It codes for CASSSMGEGANQPQHF. The chain recombines TRBV5-6 with TRBJ1-5, with 7 bases that match TRBD1. CDR1 is SGHDT, CDR2 YYEEEE, per germline. CDR3 size: 16 residues. V was clipped by 3 bases and J by 3 bases; unmatched bases: 9.

The chain links TRBV7-9 to TRBJ2-1, with 15 bases that match TRBD2. Germline loops: CDR1 SEHNR, CDR2 FQNEAQ (reference sequence). Germline trimming cut 4 bases from V and 8 bases from J; bases unmatched to any gene: 6. CDR3 size: 16 residues. DNA for the CDR3: TGTGCCAGCAGCTGGACTAGCGGGAGGGGTCTCTATGAGCAGTTCTTC. It translates to CASSWTSGRGLYEQFF.

The table lists this clone with a few counts. The chain joins TRBV9 to TRBJ2-5, with 8 positions matching TRBD2. The V segment lost 3 bases and the J segment 5 bases; nucleotides outside the gene matches: 12. This CDR3 is built from 16 residues. The germline V gene encodes CDR1 SGDLS and CDR2 YYNGEE. In nucleotides, the CDR3 is TGTGCCAGCAGCGCCCGGGGGACTAGGGGCTTGGAGACCCAGTACTTC. Protein sequence: CASSARGTRGLETQYF.

This CDR3 is CASSSRYEQYF. The CDR3 DNA sequence: TGTGCCAGCAGTTCCCGCTACGAGCAGTACTTC. The rearrangement joins TRBV27 to TRBJ2-7; no clear D gene. V was trimmed by 4 bases and J by 3 bases, leaving 4 bases between them. Germline V gene data show CDR1 as MNHEY and CDR2 as SMNVEV (reference sequence). The CDR3 has 11 amino acids.

The chain links TRBV6-5 to TRBJ2-7, with TRBD2 identical over 10 bases. V lost 0 bases to trimming and J lost 3 bases; unmatched junction nucleotides: 2. The CDR3 sequence is 15 residues long. In germline, CDR1 is MNHEY, CDR2 SVGAGI. The CDR3 DNA reads TGTGCCAGCAGTTACTCCCTAGCGGGAGTCTACGAGCAGTACTTC. This translates into CASSYSLAGVYEQYF.

V and J are TRBV30 and TRBJ1-2; 7 nucleotides align to TRBD1. Germline CDR1 GTSNPN, CDR2 SVGIG (reference sequence). V gave up 0 bases and J gave up 3 bases; unmatched junction bases: 10. The CDR3 runs 16 residues. This chain's CDR3 is CAWSVGGLDRYYGYTF. Here the CDR3 DNA reads TGTGCCTGGAGTGTGGGAGGTTTGGACAGGTACTATGGCTACACCTTC. Full variable domain (missing parts from reference TRBV30 and TRBJ1-2): SQTIHQWPATLVQPVGSPLSLECTVEGTSNPNLYWYRQAAGRGLQLLFYSVGIGQISSEVPQNLSASRPQDRQFILSSKKLLLSDSGFYLCAWSVGGLDRYYGYTFGSGTRLTVV.

The chain has TRBV29-1 and TRBJ1-2; 7 bases are a match to TRBD1. V lost 4 bases and J lost 5; bases outside the gene matches: 7. Germline V CDR1 and CDR2: SQVTM, ANQGSEA. The CDR3 has 13 residues. The CDR3 coding sequence is TGCAGCGTTGGCTCAGGGGGGGCATATGGCTACACCTTC. It encodes CSVGSGGAYGYTF. Complete variable domain (other parts from reference TRBV29-1 and TRBJ1-2): SAVISQKPSRDICQRGTSLTIQCQVDSQVTMMFWYRQQPGQSLTLIATANQGSEATYESGFVIDKFPISRPNLTFSTLTVSNMSPEDSSIYLCSVGSGGAYGYTFGSGTRLTVV.

This chain uses TRBV19 with TRBJ1-6; 8 nucleotides match TRBD1. The CDR3 loop spans 14 amino acids. Germline assignment: CDR1 LNHDA and CDR2 SQIVND (reference sequence). J gave up 8 bases and V 4 bases, and 4 bases lay outside the gene matches. As DNA, the CDR3 is TGTGCCAGTAGTAGAGGACAGGGTCATTCACCCCTCCACTTT. It specifies CASSRGQGHSPLHF.

The rearrangement links TRBV27 to TRBJ2-2; possible D gene TRBD1, 8 bases. The CDR3 is 15 amino acids. Germline V CDR1 and CDR2: MNHEY, SMNVEV (reference sequence). With 6 bases removed from V and 6 bases from J, the gap between germline ends came to 17 bases. The CDR3 sequence is CASRRTGRVPGELFF. The CDR3 nucleotides read TGTGCCAGCAGACGGACAGGGAGGGTCCCCGGGGAGCTGTTTTTT.

V is TRBV7-9 and J is TRBJ1-2; perhaps TRBD1 as D (6 bases). Per the germline V gene, CDR1 is SEHNR and CDR2 is FQNEAQ (reference sequence). V was shortened by 7 bases and J by 5 bases, with 17 bases between the two germline ends. The CDR3 is 14 residues long. The DNA of the CDR3 is TGTGCCAGCAACCCTGGGGGCAGCGAATATGGCTACACCTTC. It yields the protein CASNPGGSEYGYTF.

This clone came up once. V usage is TRBV28 and J usage is TRBJ2-3; tentatively, D is TRBD1 or TRBD2 (5 bases each). There are 16 residues in the CDR3. The germline V and J ends were trimmed by 5 bases and 0 bases, with 15 bases remaining between them. Germline V gene data show CDR1 as MDHEN and CDR2 as SYDVKM. Here the CDR3 DNA reads TGTGCCAGCAGTGGCTTTCCGGGACGAAGCACAGATACGCAGTATTTT. Protein product: CASSGFPGRSTDTQYF. Together with reference TRBV28 and TRBJ2-3, the CDR3 gives the full variable domain: DVKVTQSSRYLVKRTGEKVFLECVQDMDHENMFWYRQDPGLGLRLIYFSYDVKMKEKGDIPEGYSVSREKKERFSLILESASTNQTSMYLCASSGFPGRSTDTQYFGPGTRLTVL.

V is TRBV7-6 and J is TRBJ2-5; TRBD2 aligns across 8 bases. V lost 5 bases, J lost 1 base, and 12 bases stayed unmatched. The CDR3 covers 17 residues. CDR1 and CDR2 (germline): SGHVS, FNYEAQ. CDR3 region: CASSPSSRLAGQETQYF. In DNA form, the CDR3 reads TGTGCCAGCAGCCCATCCAGTCGGCTAGCGGGCCAAGAGACCCAGTACTTC.

The gene calls are TRBV6-1 and TRBJ2-5, with D possibly being TRBD1 (5 bases). V was shortened by 10 bases and J by 2 bases, with 11 bases between the two germline ends. Per the germline V gene, CDR1 is MNHNS and CDR2 is SASEGT. CDR3 size: 12 residues. CDR3 coding DNA: TGTGCCACTTCGACAGATCAAGAGACCCAGTACTTC. This gives the protein CATSTDQETQYF.